The 17 T cell receptor beta chains below all came from one sample that was sequenced in a study of lung T cells in sarcoidosis with Löfgren's syndrome. TCRdb called the reads again in MiXCR, with one record for every CDR3 protein. Of more than 2,000 distinct CDR3 sequences listed, approximately 22% were seen once; the top ten hold approximately 11%. Material for sequencing was CD4+ T cells from bronchoalveolar lavage. These receptors were taken from a human donor with sarcoidosis (Löfgren's syndrome or another form), or a control subject (not recorded which).

This clonotype is classed as medium-sized (0.01 to 0.1%). The J gene is TRBJ2-5, the V gene TRBV7-3; TRBD2 matches at 11 bases. V was clipped by 5 bases and J by 5 bases; unmatched bases: 7. Looked up from germline, CDR1 is SGHTA and CDR2 is FQGTGA. CDR3 length: 15 amino acids. CDR3 residues: CASSRGTSGGETQYF. CDR3 DNA: TGTGCCAGCAGCAGAGGGACTAGCGGAGGGGAGACCCAGTACTTC.

This clonotype ranks as medium-sized. The chain carries TRBV7-9 and TRBJ1-4; the D gene is possibly TRBD1 (5 bases). Germline V gene lookup returns CDR1 SEHNR and CDR2 FQNEAQ (reference sequence). Trimming pared 5 bases from V and 0 bases from J, leaving 13 bases between. The CDR3 has 16 residues. CDR3 bases: TGTGCCAGCAGCCCCCTCAGGGCTTCAACTAATGAAAAACTGTTTTTT. Translated, it gives CASSPLRASTNEKLFF.

With regard to this clonotype: This sequence may be a read error, since a much larger clone differs from it by one base. The chain uses TRBV7-3 and TRBJ2-1; D ambiguous. CDR1 is SGHTA, CDR2 FQGTGA, per germline. The CDR3 sequence is 13 residues long. V lost 3 bases and J 7 bases, leaving 10 bases between the germline ends. The CDR3 region is CASSFGPTNEQFF. The DNA for the CDR3 is TGTGCCAGCAGCTTCGGGCCTACGAATGAGCAGTTCTTC.

By frequency in the sample, this clonotype is medium-sized (0.01 to 0.1%). The chain couples TRBV18 to TRBJ1-5; possible D gene TRBD1, 5 bases. The V gene's germline CDR1 is KGHSH and CDR2 LQKENI. This CDR3 has 15 amino acids. Deletions cut 0 bases from V and 7 bases from J, with 13 bases between. CDR3 loop: CASSPPGGNRQPQHF. The CDR3 nucleotides are TGTGCCAGCTCACCACCGGGGGGAAATAGACAGCCCCAGCATTTT.

Judged by abundance, this clonotype is medium-sized (0.01 to 0.1%). The chain uses TRBV7-9 and TRBJ1-2; D not certain. Germline values: CDR1 SEHNR, CDR2 FQNEAQ (reference sequence). The CDR3 totals 14 residues. The V end lost 0 bases, the J end lost 4 bases, and 9 bases lay between the germline ends. Here the CDR3 reads CASSLAMESYGYTF. The CDR3 region has the DNA TGTGCCAGCAGCTTAGCGATGGAGTCCTATGGCTACACCTTC.

By sample share, this clonotype is medium-sized. The genes are TRBV12-3 or TRBV12-4 and TRBJ2-3; D gene ambiguous. The CDR3 extends over 16 amino acids. Trimming pared 5 bases from V and 0 bases from J, leaving 15 bases between. The CDR3 DNA sequence: TGTGCCAGCAGTCCCCGGGTCTCATCCAGCACAGATACGCAGTATTTT. Residues: CASSPRVSSSTDTQYF.

By share, this clonotype counts as medium-sized. The chain combines TRBV24-1 with TRBJ1-3; 8 bases are shared with TRBD1. Trimming took 4 bases from V and 3 from J; bases not matched to a gene: 7. Germline V gene lookup returns CDR1 KGHDR and CDR2 SFDVKD. The CDR3 covers 16 residues. In nucleotides, the CDR3 is TGTGCCACCAGTGACCGCAGGGGGCGTAATGGAAACACCATATATTTT. Amino acid sequence: CATSDRRGRNGNTIYF.

This clonotype is labeled as medium-sized. V gene TRBV11-2 combines with J gene TRBJ1-6; 8 bases match TRBD1. The CDR3 has 13 amino acids. V was clipped by 5 bases and J by 9 bases; unmatched bases: 3. CDR1 is SGHAT and CDR2 is FQNNGV in the germline V gene. This CDR3 reads CASSTTGASPLHF. CDR3 nucleotides: TGTGCCAGCAGCACGACAGGGGCTTCACCCCTCCACTTT.

By sample share, this clonotype is medium-sized. The CDR3 loop is CASSLSGHGVETQYF. In DNA form, the CDR3 reads TGTGCCAGCAGCTTAAGCGGACACGGGGTGGAGACCCAGTACTTC. The chain carries TRBV7-6 and TRBJ2-5; either TRBD1 or TRBD2 may fit D (5 bases each). This CDR3 is 15 amino acids long. Germline values: CDR1 SGHVS, CDR2 FNYEAQ. Trimming stripped 2 bases from V and 5 bases from J, with 15 bases between.

This clonotype was seen repeatedly, ten times or more. This chain connects TRBV11-1 to TRBJ2-3; TRBD2 aligns across 8 bases. The CDR3 is 15 amino acids. Germline CDR1 and CDR2: SGHAT and FQDESV (reference sequence). V lost 4 bases and J lost 2; bases outside the gene matches: 5. The CDR3 region is CASSSLAGYTDTQYF. The CDR3 coding sequence is TGTGCCAGCAGCTCCTTAGCGGGGTACACAGATACGCAGTATTTT.

By its share, this clonotype is medium-sized. V is TRBV28 and J is TRBJ1-6, with 8 bases matching TRBD1. The V gene's germline CDR1 is MDHEN and CDR2 SYDVKM. This CDR3 has 15 residues. V lost 4 bases and J lost 8; bases outside the gene matches: 7. The CDR3 loop reads CASSSQGAGDSPLHF. The CDR3 region has the DNA TGTGCCAGCAGTTCGCAGGGGGCCGGGGATTCACCCCTCCACTTT.

Relative to its sample, this clonotype is large (0.1 to 1%). The chain is built from TRBV4-1 and TRBJ1-3; D is perhaps TRBD1 (5 bases). Per germline, CDR1 MGHRA and CDR2 YSYEKL. Between the trimmed V and J ends, which lost 1 base and 2 bases, there was a span of 6 bases. The CDR3 loop spans 14 amino acids. The chain's CDR3 is CASSQGGTGNTIYF. In DNA, the CDR3 is TGCGCCAGCAGCCAAGGGGGCACTGGAAACACCATATATTTT.

There are many counts of this clonotype. The chain recombines TRBV19 with TRBJ2-1, with D hard to call. This CDR3 has 14 residues. The germline CDR1 and CDR2 sequences are LNHDA and SQIVND (reference sequence). V lost 6 bases to trimming and J lost 0 bases, with 9 bases between them. CDR3 DNA sequence: TGTGCCAGTAGAGATTCGGGCTCCTACAATGAGCAGTTCTTC. Translation: CASRDSGSYNEQFF.

This clonotype counts as medium-sized. The chain recombines TRBV4-2 with TRBJ2-7; no clear D gene. CDR1 LGHNA and CDR2 YNFKEQ come from the germline V gene. V was clipped by 1 base and J by 3 bases, with 10 bases between them. The CDR3 extends over 14 amino acids. The CDR3 DNA is TGTGCCAGCAGCCAAGGGGGAAAGGGCTACGAGCAGTACTTC. It translates to CASSQGGKGYEQYF.

By share, this clonotype counts as medium-sized. The chain joins TRBV13 to TRBJ2-5; D uncertain. The CDR3 covers 14 residues. In germline, CDR1 is PRHDT, CDR2 FYEKMQ (reference sequence). V shed 5 bases and J shed 3 bases, with 13 bases lying between them. Written as DNA, the CDR3 is TGTGCCAGCAGCGCCGGCCTCGGAAAAGAGACCCAGTACTTC. Its translation is CASSAGLGKETQYF.

This clonotype is termed medium-sized (0.01 to 0.1%). The V and J genes are TRBV6-1 and TRBJ2-7; 11 bases match TRBD1. The CDR3 loop spans 16 amino acids. V lost 6 bases and J lost 3; bases outside the gene matches: 10. CDR1 MNHNS and CDR2 SASEGT come from the germline V gene. The CDR3 DNA sequence: TGTGCCAGCAGACTAACTGGACAGGGGGCGAACTACGAGCAGTACTTC. As protein: CASRLTGQGANYEQYF.

This clonotype is labeled medium-sized. For the CDR3, the DNA is TGTGCCAGCAGCCACCCCCGCTCTGGAAACACCATATATTTT. Translated: CASSHPRSGNTIYF. The chain carries TRBV3-1 and TRBJ1-3, with no clear D. The CDR3 totals 14 residues. Germline loops: CDR1 LGHDT, CDR2 YNNKEL (reference sequence). The germline V and J ends were trimmed by 3 bases and 0 bases, with 6 bases remaining between them.